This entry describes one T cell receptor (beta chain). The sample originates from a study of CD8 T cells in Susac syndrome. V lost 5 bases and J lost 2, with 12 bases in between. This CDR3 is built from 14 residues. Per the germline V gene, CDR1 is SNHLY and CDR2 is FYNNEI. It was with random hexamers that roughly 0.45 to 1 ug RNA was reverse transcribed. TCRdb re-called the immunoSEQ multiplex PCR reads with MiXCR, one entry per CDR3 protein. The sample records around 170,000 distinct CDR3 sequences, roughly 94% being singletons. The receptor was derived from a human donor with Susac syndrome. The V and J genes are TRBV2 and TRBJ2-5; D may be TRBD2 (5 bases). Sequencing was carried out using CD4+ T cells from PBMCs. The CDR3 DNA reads TGTGCCAGCAGTTTTCTTCGAGGGCAAGAGACCCAGTACTTC. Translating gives CASSFLRGQETQYF.